A selection of T cell receptor beta chains follows, all from one sample in a study of blood T cells in healthy people across ages. MiXCR was run by TCRdb on the 5' RACE reads, yielding one entry per CDR3 protein. The sample carries about 1.5 million distinct CDR3 sequences, about 45% recorded once. Sequencing used blood. These receptors came from a woman between 18 and 29 years old in good health. The CDR3 runs from the conserved cysteine through the conserved F or W. The order of the fields is clone size, J gene, D gene, V gene, CDR3 protein, CDR3 DNA. D genes are given only for firm matches. Clone size is not always given. Where it is, it says once, few, many or a class for expanded clones.

-,TRBJ1-2,TRBD1,TRBV29-1,CSVSRGTGNGYTF,TGCAGCGTTAGCCGCGGGACAGGGAACGGCTACACCTTC
few,TRBJ2-1,TRBD2,TRBV29-1,CSVAADFSGRYNEQFF,TGCAGCGTTGCCGCCGACTTTAGCGGGAGATACAATGAGCAGTTCTTC
once,TRBJ2-7,-,TRBV20-1,CSARDYNEQYF,TGCAGTGCTAGAGACTATAATGAGCAGTACTTC
few,TRBJ2-3,-,TRBV13,CASSLWASEDTQYF,TGTGCCAGCAGCTTGTGGGCCAGTGAGGATACGCAGTATTTT
few,TRBJ1-6,-,TRBV7-2,CASSQEGSRPLHF,TGTGCCAGCAGCCAAGAGGGGTCCCGACCCCTCCACTTT
-,TRBJ2-3,-,TRBV20-1,CSARALRKSADTQYF,TGCAGTGCTAGAGCATTGCGTAAATCAGCAGATACGCAGTATTTT
-,TRBJ2-4,-,TRBV6-5,CASSYLTSGNIQYF,TGTGCCAGCAGTTACCTCACCTCGGGAAACATTCAGTACTTC
many,TRBJ2-1,TRBD1,TRBV6-6,CASSPRDRAYNEQFF,TGTGCCAGCAGTCCCCGGGACAGGGCCTACAATGAGCAGTTCTTC
-,TRBJ2-1,TRBD2,TRBV27,CASSILAGGLIYRNNEQFF,TGTGCCAGCAGTATACTAGCGGGAGGACTAATTTACCGTAACAATGAGCAGTTCTTC
once,TRBJ1-1,-,TRBV6-2/TRBV6-3,CASSYVPKKNTEAFF,TGTGCCAGCAGTTACGTCCCGAAGAAAAACACTGAAGCTTTCTTT
once,TRBJ2-7,TRBD2,TRBV27,CASSLTSSGGEQYF,TGTGCCAGCAGTCTAACCTCAAGCGGGGGCGAGCAGTACTTC
-,TRBJ1-1,-,TRBV12-3/TRBV12-4,CASSLLRGKNTEAFF,TGTGCCAGCAGTCTCCTGCGGGGAAAGAACACTGAAGCTTTCTTT
-,TRBJ1-2,-,TRBV12-3/TRBV12-4,CASASDGNLYGYTF,TGTGCCAGCGCCTCAGACGGCAACCTCTATGGCTACACCTTC
-,TRBJ1-2,TRBD1,TRBV15,CATRDRGYGYTF,TGTGCCACCAGGGACAGGGGCTATGGCTACACCTTC
-,TRBJ2-5,-,TRBV9,CASSVEGGRQETQYF,TGTGCCAGCAGCGTAGAAGGCGGAAGGCAAGAGACCCAGTACTTC
few,TRBJ2-5,TRBD2,TRBV12-3/TRBV12-4,CASRSTSAEETQYF,TGTGCCAGCAGATCCACTAGCGCTGAAGAGACCCAGTACTTC
-,TRBJ1-2,-,TRBV7-9,CASSSSRATENYGYTF,TGTGCCAGCAGCTCGAGCCGTGCGACTGAGAACTATGGCTACACCTTC
-,TRBJ2-5,TRBD1,TRBV27,CASRQDRGETQYF,TGTGCCAGCAGACAAGACAGGGGAGAGACCCAGTACTTC
-,TRBJ2-1,TRBD1,TRBV7-9,CASSLTGQGYNEQFF,TGTGCCAGCAGCTTAACGGGACAGGGTTACAATGAGCAGTTCTTC
-,TRBJ2-2,TRBD2,TRBV2,CASSEAKASGGELFF,TGTGCCAGCAGTGAAGCGAAGGCTAGCGGCGGGGAGCTGTTTTTT
few,TRBJ1-2,-,TRBV27,CASSSPRWGYTF,TGTGCCAGCAGTTCGCCACGGTGGGGCTACACCTTC
-,TRBJ2-1,TRBD1,TRBV28,CASRETGENYNEQFF,TGTGCCAGCAGGGAGACAGGGGAGAACTACAATGAGCAGTTCTTC
-,TRBJ1-2,-,TRBV29-1,CSVHWGRHYGYTF,TGCAGCGTCCATTGGGGTCGCCACTATGGCTACACCTTC
once,TRBJ2-3,-,TRBV7-2,CASSLVFSSGTDTQYF,TGTGCCAGCAGCTTAGTTTTTTCCAGCGGCACAGATACGCAGTATTTT
-,TRBJ2-1,TRBD2,TRBV4-3,CASSHIKGEPSGEIYNEQFF,TGCGCCAGCAGCCATATAAAAGGGGAACCTAGCGGGGAGATATACAATGAGCAGTTCTTC
once,TRBJ2-6,TRBD2,TRBV7-3,CASSYSGRISGANVLTF,TGTGCCAGCAGCTACAGCGGGAGGATCTCTGGGGCCAACGTCCTGACTTTC
once,TRBJ2-2,TRBD1,TRBV13,CASSAATGPDAELFF,TGTGCCAGCAGCGCTGCGACAGGGCCTGATGCGGAGCTGTTTTTT
once,TRBJ1-3,TRBD1,TRBV4-1,CASSHLMLRTGGNTIYF,TGCGCCAGCAGCCATCTTATGCTTAGGACAGGCGGAAACACCATATATTTT
many,TRBJ2-5,-,TRBV11-2,CASSLGQGGETQYF,TGTGCCAGCAGCTTAGGGCAGGGAGGTGAGACCCAGTACTTC
many,TRBJ1-4,TRBD1,TRBV29-1,CSVEVQGAEKLFF,TGCAGCGTTGAGGTACAGGGGGCTGAAAAACTGTTTTTT
-,TRBJ2-7,-,TRBV7-6,CASSQIGTQSYNEQYF,TGTGCCAGCAGCCAAATCGGGACTCAATCCTACAATGAGCAGTACTTC
few,TRBJ1-2,TRBD1,TRBV18,CASSPGQGAKGYTF,TGTGCCAGCTCACCGGGACAGGGGGCAAAAGGCTACACCTTC
-,TRBJ2-1,TRBD2,TRBV5-5,CASSLQTSGSIHEQFF,TGTGCCAGCAGCCTCCAGACTAGCGGGAGTATCCATGAGCAGTTCTTC
-,TRBJ2-6,TRBD2,TRBV12-3/TRBV12-4,CASSHAGTSGVLANVLTF,TGTGCCAGCAGTCACGCCGGGACTAGCGGGGTTTTGGCCAACGTCCTGACTTTC
few,TRBJ1-1,-,TRBV6-2/TRBV6-3,CASSLYRGSGTEAFF,TGTGCCAGCAGTTTGTATCGGGGATCTGGCACTGAAGCTTTCTTT
-,TRBJ2-7,TRBD2,TRBV12-3/TRBV12-4,CASSLVNSGVTYEQYF,TGTGCCAGCAGTTTAGTCAATAGCGGGGTAACCTACGAGCAGTACTTC